The 19 T cell receptor beta chains listed next were all sequenced from one sample in a study of blood T cell repertoires in COVID-19 (dated by TCRdb to the early 2020s). Library construction relied on the immunoSEQ multiplex PCR assay. The table was pulled from immuneACCESS by TCRdb, which kept in-frame rearrangements only. Such tables lose some clones; where checked, under half of the loss comes from unresolved V genes, and the rest has no known cause. Recorded for this sample are about 330,000 clones; about 90% of them occurred a single time. The ten largest clonotypes hold 5% to 6% of the sample. The material sequenced was PBMCs or T cells enriched from blood (not recorded which). All receptors come from a man aged 25-40 years who had recovered from COVID-19.

The genes are TRBV7-9 and TRBJ2-7; 10 nucleotides align to TRBD1. The V and J ends lost 5 bases and 5 bases, in that order; junction bases with no gene match: 9. CDR3 size: 15 residues. Germline values: CDR1 SEHNR, CDR2 FQNEAQ (reference sequence). The CDR3 DNA sequence: TGTGCCAGCAGCCACAGCGGGACAGGGGCCCACGAGCAGTACTTC. This translates into CASSHSGTGAHEQYF.

This chain links TRBV2 with TRBJ2-1, with 7 bases fitting TRBD2. The V gene's germline CDR1 is SNHLY and CDR2 FYNNEI. The CDR3 spans 15 residues. The J segment lost 4 bases and the V segment lost 3 bases, leaving 6 bases of the junction unmatched. The CDR3 DNA reads TGTGCCAGCAGTGAGAGCGGGACGGCTTACAATGAGCAGTTCTTC. Amino acid sequence: CASSESGTAYNEQFF.

The chain combines TRBV4-1 with TRBJ2-6; D remains ambiguous. V shed 1 base and J shed 2 bases, with 12 bases lying between them. This CDR3 has 17 residues. Germline CDR1 MGHRA, CDR2 YSYEKL. In DNA, the CDR3 is TGCGCCAGCAGCCAAGGGCTCGCGGCGGCTGGGGCCAACGTCCTGACTTTC. Translation gives CASSQGLAAAGANVLTF.

This clone has a single count. V gene TRBV5-1 combines with J gene TRBJ2-3, with 15 nucleotides matching TRBD2. V trimming: 4 bases; J trimming: 4 bases; junction bases outside the gene matches: 7. The CDR3 is made up of 17 amino acids. CDR1 and CDR2 (germline): SGHRS, YFSETQ. The CDR3 nucleotides read TGCGCCAGCAGCCTAGGACTAGCGGGGGGGCGGCCAGATACGCAGTATTTT. Encoded protein: CASSLGLAGGRPDTQYF.

The rearrangement joins TRBV9 to TRBJ2-5; 8 bases fit TRBD1. With V trimmed by 4 bases and J by 4 bases, 6 bases remained unmatched. CDR1 SGDLS and CDR2 YYNGEE come from the germline V gene. The CDR3 is 14 amino acids. The CDR3 is CASSSGQGAETQYF. The DNA for the CDR3 is TGTGCCAGCAGCTCCGGACAGGGTGCAGAGACCCAGTACTTC.

The chain recombines TRBV5-1 with TRBJ1-1; a possible D gene is TRBD1 (6 bases). CDR3 length equals 13 residues. In germline, CDR1 is SGHRS, CDR2 YFSETQ. V was shortened by 0 bases and J by 5 bases, with 8 bases between the two germline ends. The CDR3 region is CASSLERGTEAFF. The CDR3 region has the DNA TGCGCCAGCAGCTTGGAAAGGGGGACTGAAGCTTTCTTT.

This clone was observed a handful of times. The chain is built from TRBV2 and TRBJ2-1, with 8 bases that match TRBD1. Trimming took 3 bases from V and 8 from J; bases not matched to a gene: 6. This CDR3 spans 14 amino acids. Germline V lookup: CDR1 SNHLY, CDR2 FYNNEI. The DNA for the CDR3 is TGTGCCAGCAGTGACGGACAGGGTTTTCATGAGCAGTTCTTC. It yields the protein CASSDGQGFHEQFF.

The CDR3 spells CASSMDRGFGYTF. The CDR3 DNA is TGTGCCAGCAGCATGGACAGGGGTTTCGGCTACACCTTC. The chain has TRBV5-4 and TRBJ1-2; 9 positions agree with TRBD1. This CDR3 spans 13 amino acids. J was trimmed by 8 bases and V by 4 bases; bases with no gene match: 6. Germline CDR1 SGHNT, CDR2 YYREEE (reference sequence). Complete variable domain (other parts from reference TRBV5-4 and TRBJ1-2): ETGVTQSPTHLIKTRGQQVTLRCSSQSGHNTVSWYQQALGQGPQFIFQYYREEENGRGNFPPRFSGLQFPNYSSELNVNALELDDSALYLCASSMDRGFGYTFGSGTRLTVV.

Comments on this clone: This specimen includes other DNA sequences encoding the same CDR3. The chain couples TRBV29-1 to TRBJ2-2, with D hard to call. Germline CDR1 SQVTM, CDR2 ANQGSEA. V shed 0 bases and J shed 6 bases, with 5 bases lying between them. This CDR3 has 12 amino acids. The CDR3 loop reads CSVEEEAGELFF. The CDR3 DNA is TGCAGCGTTGAAGAAGAGGCCGGGGAGCTGTTTTTT.

This sequence joins TRBV7-9 and TRBJ2-3; 9 bases map to TRBD1. Germline V CDR1 and CDR2: SEHNR, FQNEAQ (reference sequence). With 5 bases clipped from V and 0 bases from J, the junction kept 9 bases outside the gene matches. The CDR3 has 17 residues. CDR3: CASSQPTGGLSTDTQYF. Written as DNA, the CDR3 is TGTGCCAGCAGCCAACCGACAGGGGGGCTCAGCACAGATACGCAGTATTTT.

Note on this clone: The sample carries other DNA sequences with the same CDR3. The V and J genes are TRBV24-1 and TRBJ2-2; TRBD1 is a possible D gene (5 bases). V lost 3 bases and J 0 bases, leaving 7 bases between the germline ends. Germline CDR1 reads KGHDR; CDR2 reads SFDVKD. The CDR3 has 15 residues. The DNA for the CDR3 is TGTGCCACCAGTGATCCAGGGACGAACACCGGGGAGCTGTTTTTT. This gives the protein CATSDPGTNTGELFF.

The V and J genes are TRBV10-3 and TRBJ2-1; 11 nucleotides line up with TRBD2. Germline V CDR1 and CDR2: ENHRY, SYGVKD. The CDR3 has 15 residues. Trimming at V came to 9 bases and at J to 4 bases, leaving 8 bases not matched to a gene. Here the CDR3 reads CAIDPGTSGYNEQFF. DNA of the CDR3: TGTGCCATTGACCCCGGGACTAGCGGTTACAATGAGCAGTTCTTC.

V usage is TRBV19 and J usage is TRBJ1-4; TRBD1 aligns across 8 bases. The ends lost 3 bases at V and 0 bases at J; junction bases unmatched: 0. This CDR3 has 15 amino acids. Germline lookup yields CDR1 LNHDA and CDR2 SQIVND (reference sequence). CDR3 DNA sequence: TGTGCCAGTAGTATGACAGGGGCAACTAATGAAAAACTGTTTTTT. As protein: CASSMTGATNEKLFF.

This clone was recorded once. The chain couples TRBV11-1 to TRBJ2-7; 9 bases align to TRBD1. V shed 7 bases, J shed 1 base, and the junction held 8 bases outside the gene matches. Germline lookup yields CDR1 SGHAT and CDR2 FQDESV (reference sequence). The length of the CDR3 is 15 residues. The CDR3 DNA is TGTGCCAGCACCAGGGACAGGGCTCAGTCCTACGAGCAGTACTTC. Translated, it gives CASTRDRAQSYEQYF. The full variable domain, completed using reference TRBV11-1 and TRBJ2-7, is EAEVAQSPRYKITEKSQAVAFWCDPISGHATLYWYRQILGQGPELLVQFQDESVVDDSQLPKDRFSAERLKGVDSTLKIQPAELGDSAMYLCASTRDRAQSYEQYFGPGTRLTVT.

This chain connects TRBV5-1 to TRBJ1-4; 7 bases are shared with TRBD1. Germline V gene data show CDR1 as SGHRS and CDR2 as YFSETQ. The junction had 16 bases not matched to a gene; V was cut back by 5 bases and J by 3 bases. The CDR3 has 18 residues. The CDR3 here is CASSHGQARFVSNEKLFF. The CDR3 DNA reads TGCGCCAGCAGTCACGGACAGGCCAGATTCGTCTCTAATGAAAAACTGTTTTTT.

The CDR3 reads CAWSLLMPPNYNEQFF. The CDR3 DNA is TGTGCCTGGAGCCTCCTAATGCCCCCAAACTACAATGAGCAGTTCTTC. This chain links TRBV30 with TRBJ2-1; D unresolved. Trimming took off 3 bases at V and 3 bases at J, with 18 bases between the two ends. This CDR3 comprises 16 residues. The germline V gene has CDR1 GTSNPN and CDR2 SVGIG (reference sequence). Full variable domain (outside the CDR3, taken from reference TRBV30 and TRBJ2-1): SQTIHQWPATLVQPVGSPLSLECTVEGTSNPNLYWYRQAAGRGLQLLFYSVGIGQISSEVPQNLSASRPQDRQFILSSKKLLLSDSGFYLCAWSLLMPPNYNEQFFGPGTRLTVL.

This clone was seen only once. This chain joins TRBV11-3 and TRBJ2-7; 7 bases are a match to TRBD1. The CDR3 contains 15 residues. Germline loops: CDR1 SGHNT, CDR2 YENEEA. Trimming cost V 2 bases and J 4 bases; bases outside gene matches: 8. The CDR3 loop is CASSLSTGSQYEQYF. In DNA, the CDR3 is TGTGCCAGCAGCTTATCGACAGGGTCCCAGTACGAGCAGTACTTC.

J is TRBJ1-1 and V is TRBV7-9, with TRBD1 matching over 7 bases. The CDR3 totals 15 residues. The V gene's germline CDR1 is SEHNR and CDR2 FQNEAQ (reference sequence). Trimming removed 3 bases from V and 1 base from J; junction bases left unmatched: 5. The CDR3 bases are TGTGCCAGCAGCTTTGGAGGGGGCCGGAACACTGAAGCTTTCTTT. The encoded protein is CASSFGGGRNTEAFF. Full variable domain (rest looked up from reference TRBV7-9 and TRBJ1-1): DTGVSQNPRHKITKRGQNVTFRCDPISEHNRLYWYRQTLGQGPEFLTYFQNEAQLEKSRLLSDRFSAERPKGSFSTLEIQRTEQGDSAMYLCASSFGGGRNTEAFFGQGTRLTVV.

Turning to this clone: Other DNA sequences in this sample translate to the same CDR3. The chain carries TRBV5-1 and TRBJ1-1; 7 nucleotides line up with TRBD1. In germline, CDR1 is SGHRS, CDR2 YFSETQ. The CDR3 covers 15 residues. V was clipped by 0 bases and J by 0 bases; unmatched bases: 2. The CDR3 DNA is TGCGCCAGCAGCTTGGCCGGGACAGTGAACACTGAAGCTTTCTTT. Amino acids: CASSLAGTVNTEAFF.